The clone carrying this T cell receptor beta chain has a count of ten or more. With 5 bases clipped from V and 6 bases from J, the junction kept 2 bases outside the gene matches. Per germline, CDR1 ENHRY and CDR2 SYGVKD. CDR3 length equals 13 residues. This sample was included in a study of T cells in Graves' hyperthyroidism and ophthalmopathy. RNA transcripts yielded amplified TCR beta CDR3 regions. When the TCR CDR3 underwent first-round RT-PCR, the HTBI primer set was used. TCRdb used MiXCR to reprocess the multiplex PCR reads, holding one entry per CDR3 protein. The profile shows 700,000 to 850,000 distinct CDR3 sequences, about 35% of them singletons.

Sequenced: blood. This rearrangement joins TRBV10-3 to TRBJ1-5; TRBD1 matches 9 bases. This sequence was found in a woman between 40 and 55 years old with Graves' hyperthyroidism. DNA of the CDR3: TGTGCCATCAGTTGGGACAGGGCTCAGCCCCAGCATTTT. It specifies CAISWDRAQPQHF.